Reported below is one T cell receptor beta chain. Measured with immunoSEQ multiplex PCR; TCRdb has only the in-frame clones, and not every one. The data show 250,000 to 350,000 clones, just under 90% seen once. The data are from a study of blood T cell repertoires in COVID-19. Sequencing was done on a sample of peripheral blood. This TCR was recovered from a woman between 50 and 59 years old with COVID-19, enrolled during active disease.

The CDR3 loop is CATAGTAYEQYF. The CDR3 coding sequence is TGTGCCACCGCAGGGACAGCCTACGAGCAGTACTTC. This chain connects TRBV2 to TRBJ2-7; 7 nucleotides match TRBD1. V lost 10 bases and J lost 2; bases outside the gene matches: 5. Per germline, CDR1 SNHLY and CDR2 FYNNEI. There are 12 residues in the CDR3.